These 13 T cell receptor beta chains were sequenced from one sample in a study of blood T cell repertoires in COVID-19. Measured with immunoSEQ multiplex PCR; TCRdb has only the in-frame clones, and not every one. The sample contains about 190,000 clones, 70% to 85% of which appear only once. Material: peripheral blood. These receptor sequences come from a woman aged 45 to 65 with acute or convalescent COVID-19.

This chain links TRBV30 with TRBJ2-3, with 9 bases fitting TRBD1. CDR3 length: 18 residues. CDR1 is GTSNPN and CDR2 is SVGIG in the germline V gene (reference sequence). Trimming cost V 0 bases and J 4 bases; bases outside gene matches: 14. CDR3 sequence reads: CAWSVQGTGTGKADTQYF. The DNA for the CDR3 is TGTGCCTGGAGTGTACAAGGAACGGGGACAGGGAAAGCAGATACGCAGTATTTT.

This clone was recorded a few times. The chain's CDR3 is CASSLRQANTGELFF. The CDR3 DNA reads as TGTGCCAGCAGTTTACGACAGGCGAACACCGGGGAGCTGTTTTTT. The J gene is TRBJ2-2, the V gene TRBV28; D might be TRBD1 (6 bases). The CDR3 totals 15 residues. Trimming removed 2 bases at V and 0 bases at J, with 7 bases between. The germline CDR1 and CDR2 sequences are MDHEN and SYDVKM.

V and J are TRBV25-1 and TRBJ1-6; the match to TRBD1 covers 12 bases. The CDR3 spans 16 residues. Germline V CDR1 and CDR2: MGHDK, SYGVNS. The ends lost 6 bases at V and 10 bases at J; junction bases unmatched: 10. The CDR3 protein is CASSNFRDRGPSPLHF. CDR3 sequence (DNA): TGTGCCAGCAGCAACTTCCGGGACAGGGGGCCATCACCCCTCCACTTT.

This chain connects TRBV11-2 to TRBJ1-1, with a tentative D call TRBD1 (6 bases). V gave up 5 bases and J gave up 0 bases, with 16 bases separating them. This CDR3 is built from 16 residues. Germline V lookup: CDR1 SGHAT, CDR2 FQNNGV. In nucleotides, the CDR3 is TGTGCCAGCAGCCCGGGGGGGGCCAGATTGAACACTGAAGCTTTCTTT. Translating it yields CASSPGGARLNTEAFF.

The chain recombines TRBV2 with TRBJ1-1, with 8 positions matching TRBD1. J was trimmed by 6 bases and V by 6 bases; bases with no gene match: 9. CDR3 size: 14 residues. CDR1 and CDR2 (germline): SNHLY, FYNNEI. CDR3 in amino acids: CASRGQEAKPEAFF. The DNA for the CDR3 is TGTGCCAGCAGGGGACAGGAAGCCAAACCTGAAGCTTTCTTT.

The V call is TRBV6-5, the J call TRBJ1-6, with D possibly being TRBD1 (5 bases). This CDR3 spans 14 amino acids. Between the trimmed V and J ends, which lost 7 bases and 1 base, there was a span of 8 bases. Germline V gives CDR1 MNHEY, CDR2 SVGAGI. CDR3 loop: CASIPGSYNSPLHF. The CDR3 nucleotides read TGTGCCAGCATCCCAGGGTCCTATAATTCACCCCTCCACTTT.

The chain carries TRBV6-2 or TRBV6-3 and TRBJ2-5; no clear D. Per the germline V gene, CDR1 is MNHEY and CDR2 is SVGEGT. The CDR3 loop spans 14 amino acids. Trimming pared 5 bases from V and 1 base from J, leaving 11 bases between. The CDR3 loop is CASSLRPPQETQYF. CDR3 DNA sequence: TGTGCCAGCAGTCTACGTCCACCCCAAGAGACCCAGTACTTC.

The V gene is TRBV2, the J gene TRBJ2-2; D not resolved. This CDR3 is 12 amino acids long. With 2 bases removed from V and 6 bases from J, the gap between germline ends came to 4 bases. Germline V gives CDR1 SNHLY, CDR2 FYNNEI. CDR3 bases: TGTGCCAGCAGTGAATGGCCCGGGGAGCTGTTTTTT. Residues: CASSEWPGELFF.

This clone was observed a single time. The rearrangement joins TRBV3-1 (or the pseudogene TRBV3-2) to TRBJ1-1, with 7 nucleotides matching TRBD1. This CDR3 comprises 12 residues. Germline loops: CDR1 LGHDT, CDR2 YNNKEL (reference sequence). Losses at the gene ends were 4 bases for V and 7 bases for J; bases not matched to a gene: 3. Written as DNA, the CDR3 is TGTGCCAGCAGCCGGCAGGGGGGTGAAGCTTTCTTT. This sequence encodes CASSRQGGEAFF.

This chain links TRBV14 with TRBJ1-1, with D hard to call. V lost 5 bases to trimming and J lost 1 base, with 11 bases between them. Germline V CDR1 and CDR2: SGHDN, FVKESK. This CDR3 region has 14 residues. The CDR3: CASSFWGENTEAFF. CDR3 nucleotide sequence: TGTGCCAGCAGCTTTTGGGGAGAGAACACTGAAGCTTTCTTT.

The genes are TRBV6-1 and TRBJ2-3, with TRBD2 matching over 10 bases. Germline trimming cut 4 bases from V and 2 bases from J; bases unmatched to any gene: 6. This CDR3 comprises 16 residues. CDR1 is MNHNS, CDR2 SASEGT, per germline. For the CDR3, the DNA is TGTGCCAGCAGTGTGGGACTAGCGATTTCCACAGATACGCAGTATTTT. Encoded protein: CASSVGLAISTDTQYF.

There are a few counts of this clone. The rearrangement joins TRBV5-1 to TRBJ1-1; TRBD1 matches 7 bases. Per germline, CDR1 SGHRS and CDR2 YFSETQ. The CDR3 runs to 16 residues. Losses at the gene ends were 3 bases for V and 4 bases for J; bases not matched to a gene: 12. The CDR3 spells CASSSGQAVWRTEAFF. For the CDR3, the DNA is TGCGCCAGCAGCTCAGGACAGGCCGTCTGGCGCACTGAAGCTTTCTTT.

The count of this clone is one. The chain uses TRBV29-1 and TRBJ2-3, with D perhaps matching TRBD2 (6 bases). The CDR3 spans 14 residues. Trimming stripped 5 bases from V and 5 bases from J, with 17 bases between. The germline CDR1 and CDR2 sequences are SQVTM and ANQGSEA. The CDR3 reads CSVKMAGKGDTQYF. The CDR3 DNA reads as TGCAGCGTTAAAATGGCGGGGAAGGGAGATACGCAGTATTTT.